The rows below give T cell receptor beta chains drawn from one sample of a study of T cell responses to AZD1222 COVID-19 vaccine. This table comes from immunoSEQ multiplex PCR, and its TCRdb copy is limited to in-frame clones, with some not included. Found here are approximately 150,000 clones, less than 95% of them singletons; the top ten hold roughly 6%. Here the sequenced sample was peripheral blood, taken 28 days after the second AZD1222 dose. The receptors come from an adult who received the AZD1222 COVID-19 vaccine. Each CDR3 is given with its conserved first and last residue. Each record gives: J gene, V gene, CDR3 protein.

j_call: TRBJ1-1; v_call: TRBV7-3; cdr3_aa: CASSSGDRKNTEAFF
j_call: TRBJ1-2; v_call: TRBV28; cdr3_aa: CASSLPGGVIYGYTF
j_call: TRBJ1-6; v_call: TRBV30; cdr3_aa: CAWTPLRGRFSPLHF
j_call: TRBJ2-6; v_call: TRBV3-1/TRBV3-2; cdr3_aa: CASSQGSGRSGANVLTF
j_call: TRBJ1-2; v_call: TRBV27; cdr3_aa: CASSFNPGQGNYGYTF
j_call: TRBJ2-3; v_call: TRBV11-3; cdr3_aa: CASSLGRTSGTLSTDTQYF
j_call: TRBJ2-7; v_call: TRBV19; cdr3_aa: CASSSSTRDGSYEQYF
j_call: TRBJ1-5; v_call: TRBV28; cdr3_aa: CASSFSSSFNQPQHF
j_call: TRBJ2-3; v_call: TRBV10-3; cdr3_aa: CAISESQDTQYF
j_call: TRBJ2-7; v_call: TRBV5-1; cdr3_aa: CASSLDRTGISYEQYF
j_call: TRBJ2-5; v_call: TRBV11-3; cdr3_aa: CASSEGRGLGKTQYF
j_call: TRBJ1-2; v_call: TRBV10-3; cdr3_aa: CAITPGDSNYGYTF
j_call: TRBJ1-1; v_call: TRBV7-2; cdr3_aa: CASSLLWRGNTEAFF
j_call: TRBJ1-2; v_call: TRBV7-9; cdr3_aa: CASSPGQASGYTF
j_call: TRBJ1-5; v_call: TRBV29-1; cdr3_aa: CSVRQGEQPQHF
j_call: TRBJ1-5; v_call: TRBV19; cdr3_aa: CASRADSNQPQHF
j_call: TRBJ1-2; v_call: TRBV5-4; cdr3_aa: CASSRPDRGSYGYTF
j_call: TRBJ2-1; v_call: TRBV15; cdr3_aa: CATSPTSGILRTNSYNEQFF
j_call: TRBJ1-2; v_call: TRBV28; cdr3_aa: CASSSPPVDSYGYTF
j_call: TRBJ1-5; v_call: TRBV4-3; cdr3_aa: CASRDGTSSSQPQHF
j_call: TRBJ1-4; v_call: TRBV5-1; cdr3_aa: CASSLEGQGESEKLFF
j_call: TRBJ2-1; v_call: TRBV4-2; cdr3_aa: CASSPTSGIVFNEQFF
j_call: TRBJ1-6; v_call: TRBV28; cdr3_aa: CASSLRESPLHF
j_call: TRBJ1-5; v_call: TRBV4-2; cdr3_aa: CASSQDVVAGLQPQHF
j_call: TRBJ1-5; v_call: TRBV6-5; cdr3_aa: CASMLTAYSNQPQHF
j_call: TRBJ2-3; v_call: TRBV6-4; cdr3_aa: CASSDSASTDTQYF
j_call: TRBJ1-6; v_call: TRBV9; cdr3_aa: CASSVGPGGAIISPLHF
j_call: TRBJ2-2; v_call: TRBV11-3; cdr3_aa: CASRAGTTNTGELFF
j_call: TRBJ1-2; v_call: TRBV28; cdr3_aa: CASSLNRAYGYTF
j_call: TRBJ2-3; v_call: TRBV15; cdr3_aa: CATSRGGLTDTQYF
j_call: TRBJ1-1; v_call: TRBV29-1; cdr3_aa: CSAAKGPTEAFF
j_call: TRBJ2-3; v_call: TRBV7-2; cdr3_aa: CASSPLPTDTQYF
j_call: TRBJ1-1; v_call: TRBV28; cdr3_aa: CASSFLFRRQEEAFF
j_call: TRBJ2-5; v_call: TRBV19; cdr3_aa: CASSRYGQGTNQETQYF
j_call: TRBJ2-7; v_call: TRBV28; cdr3_aa: CASSFRDYEQYF
j_call: TRBJ2-5; v_call: TRBV9; cdr3_aa: CASSRQGAETQYF
j_call: TRBJ1-4; v_call: TRBV30; cdr3_aa: CAWSVKGAGDEKLFF
j_call: TRBJ1-4; v_call: TRBV10-3; cdr3_aa: CAIRGAELNEKLFF
j_call: TRBJ1-3; v_call: TRBV9; cdr3_aa: CASSVAAPGNTIYF
j_call: TRBJ1-2; v_call: TRBV5-4; cdr3_aa: CASSLAQGGAYGYTF